This T cell receptor (beta chain) was identified during a study of CD8 T cells in Susac syndrome (dated by TCRdb to the late 2010s). Broadly, across the study: The study used repertoire sequencing to test whether antigen drove CD8+ T cell activation and differentiation in Susac syndrome. Clonality of the CD8+ T cell repertoire was compared between roughly eleven healthy donors, approximately 14 Susac syndrome patients and 15 or so multiple sclerosis patients. General conclusions and limits of the study: The number of individuals in the TCR sequencing and HLA analysis was acknowledged as relatively small.

RNA was extracted using the RNeasy kit, and roughly 0.5 to 1 microgram was reverse transcribed with random hexamers. The immunoSEQ multiplex PCR assay, covering 54 Vbeta and 13 Jbeta segments, was used to amplify TCR beta CDR3 regions. Bias from PCR amplification was corrected by using a synthetic template baseline for primer optimization and for computational correction. The original methods were these. Reads were annotated to V, D and J genes per IMGT and analyzed with immunoSEQ Analyzer, keeping only productive sequences. Clonality was calculated as one minus the Shannon entropy normalized by log2 of the number of productive unique sequences. Public and private clones were assessed among the 100 most prevalent clones of each patient and control. Clones were defined as Susac-specific when absent from the healthy and MS cohorts, from 1,000 to 1,100 published viral clones and from other ImmuneACCESS disease sequences. TCRdb passed the public sequencing reads through fastp at Q25 and MiXCR, retaining productive beta sequences. When rows share a CDR3 protein, they turn into one entry using the most common DNA and genes. The V and J calls shown here were made by TCRdb, not taken from the authors' results. The sample profile shows under 200,000 distinct CDR3 sequences; around 95% of them were found once. The leading ten clones occupy less than 0.2% of the sample.

Peripheral blood CD8+ and CD4+ T cells from healthy donors, Susac syndrome patients and multiple sclerosis patients were profiled using high-throughput TCR beta sequencing. Multiple sclerosis controls were treatment-naive patients with stable or active relapsing-remitting disease fulfilling revised McDonald criteria. Bulk CD8+ and CD4+ T cells were purified by magnetic negative isolation, while CD8+ TEMRA cells were enriched using FACS. Blood was collected in EDTA tubes and processed within 24 hours, with PBMCs isolated through density gradient centrifugation. PBMCs intended for TCR sequencing were cryopreserved in liquid nitrogen and thawed later in a water bath at 37 degrees C. The sorted or isolated CD4+, CD8+ and CD8+ TEMRA cells had a purity of 90% or higher. Concerning this clonotype itself: Its antigen has not been determined. No much larger clone exists at a distance of one base, and base qualities are not known.

Between the V and J ends, shortened by 0 bases and 2 bases respectively, the junction contains 8 bases. Looking up the germline V gene (reference sequence) yields CDR1 DFQATT and CDR2 SNEGSKA. The CDR3 spans 13 residues, from the cysteine through the phenylalanine. The entry retains the CDR3 DNA only, 39 bases that are in frame from base 1. The V and J segments used are TRBV20-1 and TRBJ2-7; matching of 6 bases hints at TRBD2 as the D gene. The origin of this receptor is a human donor with multiple sclerosis. The sequenced material came from CD8+ T cells from PBMCs. The CDR3 loop reads CSARDRGTYEQYF. The DNA is as follows: TGCAGTGCTAGAGATCGGGGGACCTACGAGCAGTACTTC.